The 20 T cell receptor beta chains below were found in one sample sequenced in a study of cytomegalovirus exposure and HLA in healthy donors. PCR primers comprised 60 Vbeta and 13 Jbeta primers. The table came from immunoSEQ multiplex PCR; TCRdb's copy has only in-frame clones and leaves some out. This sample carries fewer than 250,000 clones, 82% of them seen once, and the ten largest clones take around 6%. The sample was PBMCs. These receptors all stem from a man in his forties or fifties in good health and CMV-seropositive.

CDR3: CASSLTQPRDRVLNTEAFF. For the CDR3, the DNA is TGTGCCAGCAGCCTTACCCAACCCCGGGACAGGGTTCTGAACACTGAAGCTTTCTTT. The V and J genes are TRBV2 and TRBJ1-1; 9 nucleotides agree with TRBD1. The length of the CDR3 is 19 residues. The ends lost 6 bases at V and 0 bases at J; junction bases unmatched: 17. Germline CDR1 and CDR2: SNHLY and FYNNEI. Together with reference TRBV2 and TRBJ1-1, the CDR3 gives the full variable domain: EPEVTQTPSHQVTQMGQEVILRCVPISNHLYFYWYRQILGQKVEFLVSFYNNEISEKSEIFDDQFSVERPDGSNFTLKIRSTKLEDSAMYFCASSLTQPRDRVLNTEAFFGQGTRLTVV.

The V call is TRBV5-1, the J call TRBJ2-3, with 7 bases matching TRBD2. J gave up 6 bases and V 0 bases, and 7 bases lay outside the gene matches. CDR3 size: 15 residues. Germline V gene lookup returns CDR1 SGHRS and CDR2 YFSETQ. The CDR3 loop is CASSLDRLAADTQYF. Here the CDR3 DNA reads TGCGCCAGCAGCTTGGATCGACTAGCCGCTGATACGCAGTATTTT.

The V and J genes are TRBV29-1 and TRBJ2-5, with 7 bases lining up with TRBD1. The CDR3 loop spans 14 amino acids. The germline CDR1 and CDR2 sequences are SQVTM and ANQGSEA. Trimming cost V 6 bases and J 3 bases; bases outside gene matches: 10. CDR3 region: CSVGDRGAKETQYF. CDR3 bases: TGCAGCGTCGGGGACAGAGGGGCCAAAGAGACCCAGTACTTC.

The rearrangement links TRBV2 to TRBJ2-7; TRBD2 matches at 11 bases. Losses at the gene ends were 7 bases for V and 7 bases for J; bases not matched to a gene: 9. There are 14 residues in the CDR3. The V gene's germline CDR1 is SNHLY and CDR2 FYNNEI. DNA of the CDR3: TGTGCCAGCACCCTAGCGGGAGGAATAGTTGAGCAGTACTTC. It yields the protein CASTLAGGIVEQYF. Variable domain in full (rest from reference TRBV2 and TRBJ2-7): EPEVTQTPSHQVTQMGQEVILRCVPISNHLYFYWYRQILGQKVEFLVSFYNNEISEKSEIFDDQFSVERPDGSNFTLKIRSTKLEDSAMYFCASTLAGGIVEQYFGPGTRLTVT.

DNA of the CDR3: TGTGCTAGTGCTTCCGCCCTGAGACACTACGAGCAGTACTTC. Protein: CASASALRHYEQYF. This chain joins TRBV12-5 and TRBJ2-7; D unclear. Germline V lookup: CDR1 LGHNT, CDR2 FRNRAP. The CDR3 spans 14 residues. Trimming removed 7 bases at V and 3 bases at J, with 16 bases between.

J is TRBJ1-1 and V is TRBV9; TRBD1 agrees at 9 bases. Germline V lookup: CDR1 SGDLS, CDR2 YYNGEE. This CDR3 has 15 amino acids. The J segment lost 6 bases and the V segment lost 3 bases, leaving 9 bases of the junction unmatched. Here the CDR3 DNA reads TGTGCCAGCAGCGCCTTTACAGGGGGCAAAGCTGAAGCTTTCTTT. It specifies CASSAFTGGKAEAFF.

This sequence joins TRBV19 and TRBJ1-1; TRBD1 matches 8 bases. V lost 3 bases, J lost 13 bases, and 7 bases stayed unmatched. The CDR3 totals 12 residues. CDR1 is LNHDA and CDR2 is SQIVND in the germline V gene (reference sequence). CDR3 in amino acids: CASSMTDRVDFF. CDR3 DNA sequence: TGTGCCAGTAGTATGACGGACAGGGTAGATTTCTTT. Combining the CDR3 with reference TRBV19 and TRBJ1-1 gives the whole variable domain DGGITQSPKYLFRKEGQNVTLSCEQNLNHDAMYWYRQDPGQGLRLIYYSQIVNDFQKGDIAEGYSVSREKKESFPLTVTSAQKNPTAFYLCASSMTDRVDFFGQGTRLTVV.

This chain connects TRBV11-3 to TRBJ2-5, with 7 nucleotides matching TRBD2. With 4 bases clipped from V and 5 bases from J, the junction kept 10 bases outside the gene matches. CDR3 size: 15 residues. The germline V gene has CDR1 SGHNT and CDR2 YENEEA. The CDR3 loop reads CASSWGLAGVETQYF. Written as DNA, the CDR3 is TGTGCCAGCAGCTGGGGACTCGCGGGAGTGGAGACCCAGTACTTC.

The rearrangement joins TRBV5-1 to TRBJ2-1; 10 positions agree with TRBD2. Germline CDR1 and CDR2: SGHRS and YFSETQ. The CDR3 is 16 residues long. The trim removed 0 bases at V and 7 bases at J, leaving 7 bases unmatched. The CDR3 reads CASSLALAGALNEQFF. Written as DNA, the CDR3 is TGCGCCAGCAGCTTGGCCCTAGCGGGAGCCCTGAATGAGCAGTTCTTC.

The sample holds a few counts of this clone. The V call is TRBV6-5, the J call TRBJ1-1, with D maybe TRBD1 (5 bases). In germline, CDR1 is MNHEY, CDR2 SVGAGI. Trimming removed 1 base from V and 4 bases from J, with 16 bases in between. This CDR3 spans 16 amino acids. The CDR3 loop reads CASSYLRSLRGTEAFF. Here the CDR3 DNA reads TGTGCCAGCAGTTACTTGCGGTCCTTAAGGGGCACTGAAGCTTTCTTT.

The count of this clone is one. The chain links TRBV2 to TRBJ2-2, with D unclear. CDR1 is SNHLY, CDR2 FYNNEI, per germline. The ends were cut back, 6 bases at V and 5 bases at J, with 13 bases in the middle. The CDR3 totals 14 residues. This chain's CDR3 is CASRTGSGTGELFF. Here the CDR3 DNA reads TGTGCCAGCAGGACCGGGTCGGGTACCGGGGAGCTGTTTTTT.

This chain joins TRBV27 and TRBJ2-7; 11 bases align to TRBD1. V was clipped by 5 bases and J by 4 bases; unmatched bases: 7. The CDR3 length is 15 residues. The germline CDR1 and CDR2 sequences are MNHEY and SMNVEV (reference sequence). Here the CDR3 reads CASSITGTGGYEQYF. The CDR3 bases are TGTGCCAGCAGTATAACCGGGACAGGGGGTTACGAGCAGTACTTC.

CDR3 nucleotides: TGTGCCAGCAGCTTAGAGCCCGGGGTGTTCTACGAGCAGTACGTC. Translated: CASSLEPGVFYEQYV. The chain carries TRBV7-9 and TRBJ2-7; the D gene is possibly TRBD2 (5 bases). The V end lost 1 base, the J end lost 3 bases, and 13 bases lay between the germline ends. CDR3 size: 15 residues. CDR1 SEHNR and CDR2 FQNEAQ come from the germline V gene (reference sequence).

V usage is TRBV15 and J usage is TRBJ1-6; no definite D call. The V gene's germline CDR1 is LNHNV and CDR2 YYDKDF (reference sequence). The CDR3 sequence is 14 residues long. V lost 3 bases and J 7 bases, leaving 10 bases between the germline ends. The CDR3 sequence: CATSSQPLNSPLHF. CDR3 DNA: TGTGCCACCAGCAGTCAACCGCTAAATTCACCCCTCCACTTT.

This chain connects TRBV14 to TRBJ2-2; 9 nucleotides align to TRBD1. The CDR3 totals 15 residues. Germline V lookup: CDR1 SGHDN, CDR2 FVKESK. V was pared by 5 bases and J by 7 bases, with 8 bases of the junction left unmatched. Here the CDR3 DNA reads TGTGCCAGCAGCGCCGGGACAGGGTACTTCGGGGAGCTGTTTTTT. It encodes CASSAGTGYFGELFF.

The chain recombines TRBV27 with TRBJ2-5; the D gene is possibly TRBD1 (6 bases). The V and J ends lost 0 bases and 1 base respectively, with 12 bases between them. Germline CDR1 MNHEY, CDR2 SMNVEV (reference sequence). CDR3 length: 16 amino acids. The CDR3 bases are TGTGCCAGCAGTTTATCTCCAGGGGCCATCCAAGAGACCCAGTACTTC. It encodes CASSLSPGAIQETQYF.

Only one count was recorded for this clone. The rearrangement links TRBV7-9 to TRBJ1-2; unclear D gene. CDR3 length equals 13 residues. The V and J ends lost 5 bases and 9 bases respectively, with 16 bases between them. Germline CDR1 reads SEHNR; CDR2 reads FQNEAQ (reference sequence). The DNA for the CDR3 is TGTGCCAGCAGCCCGCTAGAGACCTTCAGCTACACCTTC. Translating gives CASSPLETFSYTF.

The CDR3 loop reads CASSLADTQPQPQHF. CDR3 coding DNA: TGTGCCAGCAGCTTGGCTGACACCCAACCTCAGCCCCAGCATTTT. The gene calls are TRBV5-5 and TRBJ1-5; D not resolved. V was trimmed by 0 bases and J by 6 bases, leaving 13 bases between them. CDR3 length equals 15 residues. The germline V gene encodes CDR1 SGHKS and CDR2 YYEKEE (reference sequence).

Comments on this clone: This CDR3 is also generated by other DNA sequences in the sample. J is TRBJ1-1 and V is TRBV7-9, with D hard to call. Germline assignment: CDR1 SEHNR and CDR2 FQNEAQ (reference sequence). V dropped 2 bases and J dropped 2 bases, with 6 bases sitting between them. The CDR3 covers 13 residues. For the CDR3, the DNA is TGTGCCAGCAGCTTACGAGGAAACACTGAAGCTTTCTTT. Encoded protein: CASSLRGNTEAFF.

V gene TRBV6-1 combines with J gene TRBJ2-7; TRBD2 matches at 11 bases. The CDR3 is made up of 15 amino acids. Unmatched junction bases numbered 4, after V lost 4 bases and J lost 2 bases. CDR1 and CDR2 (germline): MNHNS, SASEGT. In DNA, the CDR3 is TGTGCCAGCAGTGTGACTAGCGGGGCCCCCTACGAGCAGTACGTC. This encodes CASSVTSGAPYEQYV.